This TCR beta chain is from a study of OX40 agonist ivuxolimab in advanced cancers. Study-wide context: Allowance was made for prior anti-PD-1, anti-PD-L1 or anti-CTLA-4 therapy, and about 44% had some. General study results and limits: Nonresponders included some who also had low normalized T-cell clonal expansion.

Germline CDR1 is SEHNR and CDR2 is FQNEAQ (reference sequence). The length of the CDR3 is 15 residues. The germline V and J ends were trimmed by 5 bases and 2 bases, with 15 bases remaining between them. The table came from immunoSEQ multiplex PCR; TCRdb's copy has only in-frame clones and leaves some out. In the table there are around 64,000 clones, around 82% of which are singletons. On this clone itself: Its antigen is undetermined.

Sequenced material: CD4+ or CD8+ T cells sorted from blood, taken in a trial of the OX40 agonist ivuxolimab. The chain has TRBV7-9 and TRBJ2-5; tentative D call: TRBD1 (5 bases). The sequence derives from an adult with an advanced solid tumor such as melanoma, head and neck, liver or kidney cancer. CDR3 residues: CASSGRTRRQETQYF. The CDR3 DNA follows: TGTGCCAGCAGCGGTAGGACACGAAGACAAGAGACCCAGTACTTC.